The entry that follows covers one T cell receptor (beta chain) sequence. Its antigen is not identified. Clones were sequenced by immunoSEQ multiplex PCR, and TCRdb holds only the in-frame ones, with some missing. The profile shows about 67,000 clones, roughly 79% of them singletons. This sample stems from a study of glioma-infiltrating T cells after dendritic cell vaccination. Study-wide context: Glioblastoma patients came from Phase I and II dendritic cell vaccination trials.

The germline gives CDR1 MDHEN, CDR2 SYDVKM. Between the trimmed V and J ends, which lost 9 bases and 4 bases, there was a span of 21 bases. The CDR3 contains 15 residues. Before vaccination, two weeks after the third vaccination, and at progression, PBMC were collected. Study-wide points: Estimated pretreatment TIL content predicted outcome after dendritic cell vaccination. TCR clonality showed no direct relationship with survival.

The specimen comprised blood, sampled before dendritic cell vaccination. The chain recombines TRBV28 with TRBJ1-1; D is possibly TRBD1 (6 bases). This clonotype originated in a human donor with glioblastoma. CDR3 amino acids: CASSGASGVGTEAFF. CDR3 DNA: TGTGCCAGTTCGGGGGCCAGCGGGGTGGGCACTGAAGCTTTCTTT.